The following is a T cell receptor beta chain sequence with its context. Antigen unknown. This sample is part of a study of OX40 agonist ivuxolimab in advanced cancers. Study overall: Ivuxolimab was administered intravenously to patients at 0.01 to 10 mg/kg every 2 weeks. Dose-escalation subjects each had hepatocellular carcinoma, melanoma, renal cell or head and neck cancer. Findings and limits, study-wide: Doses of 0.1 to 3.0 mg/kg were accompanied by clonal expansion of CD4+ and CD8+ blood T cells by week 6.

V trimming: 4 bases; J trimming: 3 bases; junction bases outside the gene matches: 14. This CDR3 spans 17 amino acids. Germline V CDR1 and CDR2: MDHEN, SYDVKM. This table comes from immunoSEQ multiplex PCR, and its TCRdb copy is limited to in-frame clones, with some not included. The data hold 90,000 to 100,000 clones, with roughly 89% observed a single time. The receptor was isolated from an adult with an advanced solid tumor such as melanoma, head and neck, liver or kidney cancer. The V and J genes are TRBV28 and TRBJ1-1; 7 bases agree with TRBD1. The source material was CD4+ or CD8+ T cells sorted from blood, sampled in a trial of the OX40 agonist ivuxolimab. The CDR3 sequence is CASSSPGTVGRDTEAFF. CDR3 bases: TGTGCCAGCAGTTCCCCCGGGACAGTAGGGCGTGACACTGAAGCTTTCTTT. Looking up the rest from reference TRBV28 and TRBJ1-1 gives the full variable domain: DVKVTQSSRYLVKRTGEKVFLECVQDMDHENMFWYRQDPGLGLRLIYFSYDVKMKEKGDIPEGYSVSREKKERFSLILESASTNQTSMYLCASSSPGTVGRDTEAFFGQGTRLTVV.